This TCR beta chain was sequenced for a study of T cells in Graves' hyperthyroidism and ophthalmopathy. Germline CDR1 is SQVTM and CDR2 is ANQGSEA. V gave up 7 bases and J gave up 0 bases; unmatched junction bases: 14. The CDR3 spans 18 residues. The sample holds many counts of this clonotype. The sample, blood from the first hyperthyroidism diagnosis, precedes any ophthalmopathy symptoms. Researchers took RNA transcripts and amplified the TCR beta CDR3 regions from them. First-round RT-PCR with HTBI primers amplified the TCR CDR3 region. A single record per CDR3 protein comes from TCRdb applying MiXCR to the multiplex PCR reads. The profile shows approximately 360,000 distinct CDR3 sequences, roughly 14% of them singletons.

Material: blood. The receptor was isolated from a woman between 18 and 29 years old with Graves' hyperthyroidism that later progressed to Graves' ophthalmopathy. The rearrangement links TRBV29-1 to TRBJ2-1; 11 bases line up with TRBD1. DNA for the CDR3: TGCAGCGGAGAAGAAGTTCCTGGACAGGGGGCCTCCTACAATGAGCAGTTCTTC. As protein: CSGEEVPGQGASYNEQFF.